The source of this TCR beta chain is a study of OX40 agonist ivuxolimab in advanced cancers. The assay was immunoSEQ multiplex PCR, and TCRdb's table has in-frame clones only and misses some. The repertoire holds more than 45,000 clones, with roughly 82% as singletons. The trim removed 4 bases at V and 6 bases at J, leaving 7 bases unmatched. The CDR3 has 15 residues. Germline loops: CDR1 SGHDT, CDR2 YYEEEE. This specimen consisted of CD4+ or CD8+ T cells sorted from blood, obtained in a trial of the OX40 agonist ivuxolimab. The receptor was isolated from an adult with an advanced solid tumor such as melanoma, head and neck, liver or kidney cancer. The chain links TRBV5-6 to TRBJ1-1; TRBD1 matches at 12 bases. This chain's CDR3 is CASSGDRGQRAEAFF. In nucleotides, the CDR3 is TGTGCCAGCAGCGGGGACAGGGGGCAAAGGGCTGAAGCTTTCTTT.